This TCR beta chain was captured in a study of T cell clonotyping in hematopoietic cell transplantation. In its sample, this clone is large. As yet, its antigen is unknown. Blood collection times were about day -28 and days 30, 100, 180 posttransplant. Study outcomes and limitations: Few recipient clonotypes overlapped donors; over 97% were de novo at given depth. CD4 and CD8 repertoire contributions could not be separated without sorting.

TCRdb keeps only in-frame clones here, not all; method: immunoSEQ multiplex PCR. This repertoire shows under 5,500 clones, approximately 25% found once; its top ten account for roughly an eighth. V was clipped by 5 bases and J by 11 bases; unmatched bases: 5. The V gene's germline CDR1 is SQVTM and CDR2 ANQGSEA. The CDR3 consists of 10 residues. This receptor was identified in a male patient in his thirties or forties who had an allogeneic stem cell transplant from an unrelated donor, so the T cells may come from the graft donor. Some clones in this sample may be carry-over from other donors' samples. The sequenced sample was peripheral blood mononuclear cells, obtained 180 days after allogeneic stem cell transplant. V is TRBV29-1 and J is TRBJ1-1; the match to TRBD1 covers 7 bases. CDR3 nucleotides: TGCAGCGTTTGGGACAGCGCGGCTTTCTTT. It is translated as CSVWDSAAFF.